This TCR beta chain emerged from a study of blood T cell repertoires in COVID-19. Across the study: The United States, Italy and Spain were the sources of the acute and convalescent COVID-19 samples. T cells, B-cell-depleted T cells, or PBMCs provided the cDNA or gDNA that served as material.

TCRdb keeps only in-frame clones here, not all; method: immunoSEQ multiplex PCR. Found here are tens of thousands of clones, 79% of them singletons; the top ten hold 32%. The CDR3 extends over 11 amino acids. Per germline, CDR1 DFQATT and CDR2 SNEGSKA (reference sequence). This receptor was obtained from a human donor in a cohort sampled during active COVID-19. Material for sequencing was peripheral blood. The chain uses TRBV20-1 and TRBJ1-3; D ambiguous. The CDR3: CRADSGNTIYF. DNA for the CDR3: TGCAGGGCAGACTCTGGAAACACCATATATTTT.